This T cell receptor beta chain was found in a study of cytomegalovirus exposure and HLA in healthy donors. The table came from immunoSEQ multiplex PCR; TCRdb's copy has only in-frame clones and leaves some out. There are hundreds of thousands of clones in the sample; roughly 88% occur only once, and 0.83% lies in the top ten. This clone appeared a few times. What it recognizes is unknown. Overall study findings and caveats: Researchers reported that a few CMV-associated chains were confirmed in vitro as CMV antigen-specific. Overall, approximately 150 TCR beta chains were annotated as cytomegalovirus-associated. It was reportedly the case that the classifier diagnosed cytomegalovirus status with high specificity and sensitivity. Most TCR sequences showed up rarely, but some public TCRs showed up in many donors.

The sequencing sample was made of PBMCs. The receptor's source is a young woman in good health and CMV-seronegative.

CDR3 in DNA: TGTGCCAGCAGTGAATGGCAGGGGTTTGCCTACGAGCAGTACTTC. Translating it yields CASSEWQGFAYEQYF. The chain employs TRBV2 and TRBJ2-7, with D possibly TRBD1 on 6 matching bases. The CDR3 totals 15 residues. Germline V lookup: CDR1 SNHLY, CDR2 FYNNEI. V was shortened by 2 bases and J by 2 bases, with 13 bases between the two germline ends.